This is a list of T cell receptor beta chains from one sample in a study of cytomegalovirus exposure and HLA in healthy donors. The method was immunoSEQ multiplex PCR; TCRdb's version includes in-frame clones alone and lacks a portion of them. The repertoire includes about 180,000 clones, about 81% of them detected once, and roughly 1.4% sits in the top ten. Sequences were obtained from PBMCs. Receptor source: a middle-aged man in good health and CMV-seronegative. Each CDR3 is given with its conserved first and last residue. A D gene is named only where the DNA matches it firmly. Size is stated for part of the rows, as once, few or many counts, or as a class when the clone is expanded.

j_call	v_call	d_call	cdr3_length	clone_size	cdr3_nt	cdr3_aa
TRBJ1-1	TRBV6-5	.	14	once	TGTGCCAGCAGAAACAGGGCGGGGAACACTGAAGCTTTCTTT	CASRNRAGNTEAFF
TRBJ1-2	TRBV6-1	TRBD1	15	.	TGTGCCAGCAGCGCCAGGACAGGGGTTAACTATGGCTACACCTTC	CASSARTGVNYGYTF
TRBJ2-2	TRBV21-1	.	17	.	TGTGCCAGCAGCAAAGGAGACAGGGGGCTGGGCACCGGGGAGCTGTTTTTT	CASSKGDRGLGTGELFF
TRBJ2-1	TRBV28	TRBD2	15	.	TGTGCCAGCAGTTTAACTAGCGGGGGGCACAATGAGCAGTTCTTC	CASSLTSGGHNEQFF
TRBJ2-2	TRBV9	TRBD1	14	.	TGTGCCAGCAGCGACAGGGGGCGCGCCGGGGAGCTGTTTTTT	CASSDRGRAGELFF
TRBJ2-7	TRBV10-2	TRBD2	16	.	TGCGCCAGCAACCCAGCGGGGGGACAGTCTTCCTACGAGCAGTACTTC	CASNPAGGQSSYEQYF
TRBJ1-5	TRBV19	.	14	.	TGTGCCAGTAGTAGCCAGGAGCGGAATCAGCCCCAGCATTTT	CASSSQERNQPQHF
TRBJ2-3	TRBV4-3	TRBD2	14	.	TGCGCCAGCAGCCAAGCACCTAGCGGGAGGGGGCAGTATTTT	CASSQAPSGRGQYF
TRBJ1-1	TRBV27	TRBD1	15	few	TGTGCCAGCAGTTTAAGATCGGACAGGGACACTGAAGCTTTCTTT	CASSLRSDRDTEAFF
TRBJ2-3	TRBV7-9	.	13	.	TGTGCCAGCAGCCCTCCACACACAGATACGCAGTATTTT	CASSPPHTDTQYF
TRBJ2-2	TRBV5-6	TRBD2	15	.	TGTGCCAGCAGAGCGGGATTTGCCATCACCGGGGAGCTGTTTTTT	CASRAGFAITGELFF